This is a list of T cell receptor beta chains from one sample in a study of T cell responses to AZD1222 COVID-19 vaccine. Generated by immunoSEQ multiplex PCR, the TCRdb table keeps only in-frame clones and is missing some. The table lists roughly 140,000 clones, roughly 89% of them singletons. This specimen consisted of peripheral blood, obtained on day 0 of AZD1222 vaccination. These receptors were obtained from an adult in good health. CDR3s include the opening cysteine and the closing phenylalanine or tryptophan. The D gene is left open where the match is weak. Clone size is stated in some rows and not others, as once, few, many or a class when expanded.

CDR3: CASSQSTSNQPQHF
DNA: TGTGCCAGCAGTCAGTCTACCAGCAATCAGCCCCAGCATTTT
size: .
D: .
V: TRBV6-2/TRBV6-3
length: 14
J: TRBJ1-5

CDR3: CASSSILRNTIYF
DNA: TGTGCCAGCAGTTCAATACTCAGGAACACCATATATTTT
size: .
D: .
V: TRBV12-3/TRBV12-4
length: 13
J: TRBJ1-3

CDR3: CASSDSAGGNEQFF
DNA: TGTGCCAGCAGTGACTCGGCAGGGGGGAATGAGCAGTTCTTC
size: many
D: .
V: TRBV6-4
length: 14
J: TRBJ2-1

CDR3: CASSQDLRGYGYTF
DNA: TGCGCCAGCAGCCAAGATCTTAGGGGCTATGGCTACACCTTC
size: .
D: .
V: TRBV4-1
length: 14
J: TRBJ1-2

CDR3: CASSMTGGPYEQYF
DNA: TGTGCCAGCAGCATGACAGGGGGGCCCTACGAGCAGTACTTC
size: once
D: TRBD1
V: TRBV7-2
length: 14
J: TRBJ2-7

CDR3: CASSPPAANQETQYF
DNA: TGTGCCAGCAGCCCCCCGGCGGCTAACCAAGAGACCCAGTACTTC
size: .
D: .
V: TRBV3-1/TRBV3-2
length: 15
J: TRBJ2-5

CDR3: CASSRQGNEQFF
DNA: TGTGCCAGCTCACGACAGGGGAATGAGCAGTTCTTC
size: .
D: TRBD1
V: TRBV18
length: 12
J: TRBJ2-1

CDR3: CASSPLRQSNSPLHF
DNA: TGTGCCAGCAGCCCTCTTCGACAGTCTAATTCACCCCTCCACTTT
size: .
D: .
V: TRBV9
length: 15
J: TRBJ1-6

CDR3: CASSFLGAPNQPQHF
DNA: TGTGCCAGCAGCTTTCTAGGGGCCCCCAATCAGCCCCAGCATTTT
size: .
D: .
V: TRBV5-6
length: 15
J: TRBJ1-5

CDR3: CASSSEGNTEAFF
DNA: TGCGCCAGCAGCTCGGAAGGGAACACTGAAGCTTTCTTT
size: once
D: .
V: TRBV5-1
length: 13
J: TRBJ1-1

CDR3: CASFRQGGTYEQYF
DNA: TGTGCCAGCTTTCGACAGGGGGGAACCTACGAGCAGTACTTC
size: hyperexpanded
D: TRBD1
V: TRBV6-5
length: 14
J: TRBJ2-7

CDR3: CATAPHEGKLFF
DNA: TGTGCCACGGCTCCCCATGAAGGAAAACTGTTTTTT
size: .
D: .
V: TRBV15
length: 12
J: TRBJ1-4

CDR3: CASSDGLVDEKLFF
DNA: TGCGCCAGCAGCGATGGCCTCGTCGATGAAAAACTGTTTTTT
size: .
D: .
V: TRBV5-1
length: 14
J: TRBJ1-4

CDR3: CASSPRDGYTF
DNA: TGTGCCAGCTCACCAAGGGATGGCTACACCTTC
size: .
D: .
V: TRBV18
length: 11
J: TRBJ1-2

CDR3: CASSLNQGSAEAFF
DNA: TGTGCCAGCAGCCTAAACCAGGGATCGGCTGAAGCTTTCTTT
size: .
D: .
V: TRBV7-9
length: 14
J: TRBJ1-1

CDR3: CASSTGQMNTEAFF
DNA: TGTGCCAGCAGCACAGGACAGATGAACACTGAAGCTTTCTTT
size: .
D: .
V: TRBV11-3
length: 14
J: TRBJ1-1

CDR3: CASSDLAGSSNIQYF
DNA: TGTGCCAGCAGCGACCTAGCGGGGAGCTCCAACATTCAGTACTTC
size: .
D: TRBD2
V: TRBV6-5
length: 15
J: TRBJ2-4

CDR3: CASSLGGPPQHF
DNA: TGTGCCAGCAGTTTAGGTGGGCCGCCCCAGCATTTT
size: .
D: .
V: TRBV28
length: 12
J: TRBJ1-5

CDR3: CASSRWVGQGVNEQYF
DNA: TGTGCCAGCAGCCGTTGGGTTGGACAGGGGGTCAACGAGCAGTACTTC
size: .
D: TRBD1
V: TRBV7-9
length: 16
J: TRBJ2-7

CDR3: CASRWAPTEGYTF
DNA: TGTGCCAGCAGGTGGGCCCCCACGGAGGGCTACACCTTC
size: .
D: .
V: TRBV2
length: 13
J: TRBJ1-2

CDR3: CATIRGTISNQPQHF
DNA: TGTGCCACGATCCGAGGGACAATTAGCAATCAGCCCCAGCATTTT
size: .
D: .
V: TRBV11-3
length: 15
J: TRBJ1-5

CDR3: CATTGQTDTQYF
DNA: TGTGCCACCACCGGACAGACAGATACGCAGTATTTT
size: .
D: .
V: TRBV24-1
length: 12
J: TRBJ2-3

CDR3: CASSQESRSNQPQHF
DNA: TGTGCCAGCAGCCAAGAATCCAGATCCAATCAGCCCCAGCATTTT
size: .
D: .
V: TRBV4-2
length: 15
J: TRBJ1-5

CDR3: CASSGRDRGPQNTEAFF
DNA: TGTGCCAGTAGTGGCCGGGACAGGGGCCCGCAGAACACTGAAGCTTTCTTT
size: .
D: TRBD1
V: TRBV19
length: 17
J: TRBJ1-1

CDR3: CASSLRGGGYNEQFF
DNA: TGTGCCAGCAGCTTGCGGGGGGGCGGCTACAATGAGCAGTTCTTC
size: .
D: TRBD2
V: TRBV7-2
length: 15
J: TRBJ2-1

CDR3: CASSLVSFSNYEQYF
DNA: TGTGCCAGCAGCTTGGTATCCTTTAGTAACTACGAGCAGTACTTC
size: .
D: .
V: TRBV5-4
length: 15
J: TRBJ2-7

CDR3: CASTKTGGGYTF
DNA: TGTGCCAGCACCAAGACAGGGGGTGGCTACACCTTC
size: .
D: TRBD1
V: TRBV5-4
length: 12
J: TRBJ1-2

CDR3: CAISPRDRDSPLHF
DNA: TGTGCCATCAGCCCCCGGGACAGGGATTCACCCCTCCACTTT
size: once
D: TRBD1
V: TRBV19
length: 14
J: TRBJ1-6

CDR3: CSERQGTDTQYF
DNA: TGCAGCGAAAGACAGGGAACAGATACGCAGTATTTT
size: .
D: TRBD1
V: TRBV29-1
length: 12
J: TRBJ2-3

CDR3: CASSLGDLGTEAFF
DNA: TGTGCCAGCAGTCTTGGGGACTTGGGCACTGAAGCTTTCTTT
size: .
D: .
V: TRBV6-5
length: 14
J: TRBJ1-1

CDR3: CASSQWGTIAEKLFF
DNA: TGTGCCAGCAGCCAGTGGGGGACGATAGCTGAAAAACTGTTTTTT
size: .
D: .
V: TRBV14
length: 15
J: TRBJ1-4

CDR3: CASTKGGGEGYGYTF
DNA: TGTGCCAGCACCAAGGGAGGGGGGGAAGGCTATGGCTACACCTTC
size: .
D: .
V: TRBV3-1/TRBV3-2
length: 15
J: TRBJ1-2

CDR3: CAISEYPDFGYTF
DNA: TGTGCCATCAGTGAGTACCCTGATTTCGGCTACACCTTC
size: .
D: .
V: TRBV10-3
length: 13
J: TRBJ1-2

CDR3: CASRSAGGPYGYTF
DNA: TGTGCCAGCAGGTCTGCTGGAGGGCCCTATGGCTACACCTTC
size: .
D: .
V: TRBV6-5
length: 14
J: TRBJ1-2

CDR3: CASSSTRIASHNEKLFF
DNA: TGTGCCAGCAGTTCGACCAGGATAGCGTCACATAATGAAAAACTGTTTTTT
size: .
D: .
V: TRBV28
length: 17
J: TRBJ1-4

CDR3: CATSRDPRSRGEKLFF
DNA: TGTGCCACCAGCAGAGATCCTCGGAGTAGAGGGGAAAAACTGTTTTTT
size: .
D: .
V: TRBV15
length: 16
J: TRBJ1-4

CDR3: CASSSPGRTTSLLF
DNA: TGCGCCAGCAGCTCTCCGGGACGGACCACGTCTTTACTATTC
size: .
D: .
V: TRBV5-1
length: 14
J: TRBJ2-7

CDR3: CASSLRDSQETQYF
DNA: TGTGCCAGCAGCTTAAGGGACAGCCAAGAGACCCAGTACTTC
size: .
D: TRBD1
V: TRBV7-9
length: 14
J: TRBJ2-5

CDR3: CSEKGVAEAFF
DNA: TGCAGCGAAAAGGGGGTAGCTGAAGCTTTCTTT
size: .
D: .
V: TRBV29-1
length: 11
J: TRBJ1-1

CDR3: CASAPQDGPDTQYF
DNA: TGTGCCAGTGCCCCCCAGGATGGGCCGGATACGCAGTATTTT
size: .
D: .
V: TRBV2
length: 14
J: TRBJ2-3

CDR3: CASSISENSNQPQHF
DNA: TGTGCCAGTAGTATCTCCGAAAATAGCAATCAGCCCCAGCATTTT
size: .
D: .
V: TRBV19
length: 15
J: TRBJ1-5

CDR3: CASSRDHTYEQYF
DNA: TGTGCCAGCAGCCGGGACCATACCTACGAGCAGTACTTC
size: .
D: .
V: TRBV5-4
length: 13
J: TRBJ2-7

CDR3: CASSTLIRTEAFYGYTF
DNA: TGTGCCAGCAGCACTTTGATTCGGACAGAAGCTTTCTATGGCTACACCTTC
size: .
D: .
V: TRBV9
length: 17
J: TRBJ1-2

CDR3: CASRDRGSGNTIYF
DNA: TGTGCCAGCAGAGATAGGGGTTCTGGAAACACCATATATTTT
size: .
D: .
V: TRBV2
length: 14
J: TRBJ1-3

CDR3: CASSVGRAPTNEKLFF
DNA: TGTGCCAGCAGCGTGGGGAGGGCCCCAACTAATGAAAAACTGTTTTTT
size: .
D: .
V: TRBV9
length: 16
J: TRBJ1-4

CDR3: CASSVSGHEQFF
DNA: TGTGCCAGCAGCGTATCGGGGCATGAGCAGTTCTTC
size: .
D: .
V: TRBV9
length: 12
J: TRBJ2-1

CDR3: CASILGVYSNQPQHF
DNA: TGTGCCAGTATACTAGGGGTTTATAGCAATCAGCCCCAGCATTTT
size: .
D: .
V: TRBV6-5
length: 15
J: TRBJ1-5

CDR3: CASSLVVRGSYEQYF
DNA: TGTGCCAGCAGCTTAGTGGTTAGGGGATCCTACGAGCAGTACTTC
size: .
D: .
V: TRBV11-2
length: 15
J: TRBJ2-7

CDR3: CASSSRSETQYF
DNA: TGTGCCAGCAGCTCTCGCAGTGAGACCCAGTACTTC
size: .
D: .
V: TRBV7-2
length: 12
J: TRBJ2-5

CDR3: CATSSFGRANEKLFF
DNA: TGTGCCACCAGCTCCTTCGGTAGGGCTAATGAAAAACTGTTTTTT
size: .
D: .
V: TRBV15
length: 15
J: TRBJ1-4

CDR3: CATSRDPLAGVTFNEQFF
DNA: TGTGCCACCAGCAGAGATCCGTTGGCCGGGGTCACCTTCAATGAGCAGTTCTTC
size: .
D: .
V: TRBV15
length: 18
J: TRBJ2-1

CDR3: CASSYSTSDSPLHF
DNA: TGTGCCAGCAGTTACTCGACGTCGGATTCACCCCTCCACTTT
size: .
D: .
V: TRBV6-5
length: 14
J: TRBJ1-6

CDR3: CATSTGPRDGKLFF
DNA: TGTGCCACCAGCACGGGGCCTAGGGATGGAAAACTGTTTTTT
size: .
D: .
V: TRBV15
length: 14
J: TRBJ1-4

CDR3: CASSLGGTQYF
DNA: TGTGCCAGCAGCTTAGGTGGTACGCAGTATTTT
size: .
D: .
V: TRBV7-2
length: 11
J: TRBJ2-3

CDR3: CASIQGPYNSPLHF
DNA: TGTGCCAGCATACAGGGCCCATATAATTCACCCCTCCACTTT
size: .
D: .
V: TRBV2
length: 14
J: TRBJ1-6